The sequence of this T cell receptor beta chain was determined in a study of CD8 T cells in Susac syndrome. Germline CDR1 reads SEHNR; CDR2 reads FQNEAQ (reference sequence). The trim removed 5 bases at V and 2 bases at J, leaving 10 bases unmatched. This CDR3 comprises 16 residues. Negative isolation yielded the CD8+ and CD4+ T cells, while FACS enriched the TEMRA cells. The RNA input was 0.5 to 1 ug, and it was reverse transcribed with random hexamers. The authors amplified TCR beta CDR3 across 54 Vbeta and 13 Jbeta using immunoSEQ multiplex PCR. TCRdb fed the immunoSEQ multiplex PCR reads into MiXCR, producing one record per CDR3 protein. The sample contains more than 70,000 distinct CDR3 sequences, 90% to 95% of which appear only once.

The receptor was isolated from a human donor in good health. The sample was CD8+ T cells from PBMCs. The V call is TRBV7-9, the J call TRBJ2-7; 9 nucleotides agree with TRBD2. Here the CDR3 reads CASSPTTLAGTYEQYF. The CDR3, as DNA: TGTGCCAGCAGCCCAACGACTCTAGCGGGGACCTACGAGCAGTACTTC.